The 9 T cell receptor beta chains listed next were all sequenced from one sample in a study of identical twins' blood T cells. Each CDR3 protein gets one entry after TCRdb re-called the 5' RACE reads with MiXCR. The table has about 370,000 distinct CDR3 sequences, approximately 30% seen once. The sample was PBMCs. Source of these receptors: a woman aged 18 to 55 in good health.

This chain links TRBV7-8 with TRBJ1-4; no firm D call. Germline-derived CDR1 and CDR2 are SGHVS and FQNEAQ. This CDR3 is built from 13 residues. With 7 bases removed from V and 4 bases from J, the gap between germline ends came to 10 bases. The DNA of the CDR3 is TGTGCCAGCAACTTTGGGCTTAATGAAAAACTGTTTTTT. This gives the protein CASNFGLNEKLFF.

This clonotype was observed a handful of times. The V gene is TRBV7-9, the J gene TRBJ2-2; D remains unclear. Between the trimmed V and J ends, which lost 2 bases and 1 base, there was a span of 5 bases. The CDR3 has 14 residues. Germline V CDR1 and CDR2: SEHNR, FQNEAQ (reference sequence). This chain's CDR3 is CASSLSENTGELFF. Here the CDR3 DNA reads TGTGCCAGCAGCTTATCAGAGAACACCGGGGAGCTGTTTTTT.

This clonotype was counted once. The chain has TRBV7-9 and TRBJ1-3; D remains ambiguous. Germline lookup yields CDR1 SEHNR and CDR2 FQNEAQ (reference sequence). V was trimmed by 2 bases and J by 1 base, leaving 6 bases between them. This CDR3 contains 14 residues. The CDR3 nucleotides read TGTGCCAGCAGCTTATGGACTTCTGGAAACACCATATATTTT. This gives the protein CASSLWTSGNTIYF.

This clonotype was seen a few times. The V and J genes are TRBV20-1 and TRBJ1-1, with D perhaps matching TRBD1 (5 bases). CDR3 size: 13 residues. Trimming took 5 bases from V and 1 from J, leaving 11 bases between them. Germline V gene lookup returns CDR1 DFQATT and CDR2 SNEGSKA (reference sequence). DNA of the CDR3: TGCAGTGCTGCTGGGGACGGGAACACTGAAGCTTTCTTT. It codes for CSAAGDGNTEAFF.

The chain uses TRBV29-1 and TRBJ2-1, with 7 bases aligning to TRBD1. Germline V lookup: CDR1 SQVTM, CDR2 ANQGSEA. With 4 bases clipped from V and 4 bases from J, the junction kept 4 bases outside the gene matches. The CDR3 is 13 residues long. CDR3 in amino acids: CSVAPTGYNEQFF. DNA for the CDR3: TGCAGCGTTGCCCCGACAGGGTACAATGAGCAGTTCTTC.

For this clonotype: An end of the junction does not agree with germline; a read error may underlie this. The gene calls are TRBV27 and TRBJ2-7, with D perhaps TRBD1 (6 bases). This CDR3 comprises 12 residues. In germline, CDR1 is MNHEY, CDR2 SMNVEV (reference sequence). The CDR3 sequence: CASRRDIRERYF. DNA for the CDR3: TGTGCCAGCAGGAGGGACATTCGCGAGCGGTACTTC.

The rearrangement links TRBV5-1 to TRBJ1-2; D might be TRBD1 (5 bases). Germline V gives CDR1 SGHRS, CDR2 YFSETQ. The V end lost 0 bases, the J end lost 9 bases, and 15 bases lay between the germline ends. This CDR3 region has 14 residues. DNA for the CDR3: TGCGCCAGCAGCTTGGATGCGGGACGGTTGAGCTACACCTTC. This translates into CASSLDAGRLSYTF. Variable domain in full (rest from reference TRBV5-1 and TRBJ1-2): KAGVTQTPRYLIKTRGQQVTLSCSPISGHRSVSWYQQTPGQGLQFLFEYFSETQRNKGNFPGRFSGRQFSNSRSEMNVSTLELGDSALYLCASSLDAGRLSYTFGSGTRLTVV.

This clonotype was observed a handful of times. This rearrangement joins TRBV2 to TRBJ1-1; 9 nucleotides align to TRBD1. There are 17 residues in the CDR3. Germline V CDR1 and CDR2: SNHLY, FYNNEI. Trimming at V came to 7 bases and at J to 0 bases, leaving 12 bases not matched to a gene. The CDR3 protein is CASKVGQGLGMNTEAFF. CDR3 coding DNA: TGTGCCAGCAAGGTCGGACAGGGGTTGGGTATGAACACTGAAGCTTTCTTT.

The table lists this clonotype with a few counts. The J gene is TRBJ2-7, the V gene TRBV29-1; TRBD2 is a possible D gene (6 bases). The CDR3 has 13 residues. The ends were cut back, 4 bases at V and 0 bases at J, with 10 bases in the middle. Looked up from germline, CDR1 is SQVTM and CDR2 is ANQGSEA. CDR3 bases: TGCAGCGTTGTGGAGGGTAGCTCCTACGAGCAGTACTTC. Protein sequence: CSVVEGSSYEQYF.